What follows describes a single T cell receptor (beta chain). Its specificity is unknown. Gene names denote mouse genes. The DNA ends 1 residue before the CDR3 does, and the rest of the CDR3 is filled in from the germline J gene. The data originate from a study of tissue T cells after allogeneic stem cell transplantation. The study's findings and limits: Sampling depth was limited, and the cohort was small and clinically varied. TCR repertoires tracked anatomic similarity, regardless of disease or transplant status.

Germline V gene data show CDR1 as NSHNY and CDR2 as SYGAGN. The CDR3 extends over 12 amino acids. The ends lost 3 bases at V and 7 bases at J; junction bases unmatched: 4. Noted time point: mouse harvest day 7 after allogeneic transplant. The graft held 10^6 splenic CD5+ T cells and 10^7 T-cell-depleted bone marrow cells. The protocol was immunoSEQ multiplex PCR, while the TCRdb copy is restricted to in-frame clones and leaves out a portion. Found here are more than 7,000 clones, around 50% of them singletons; the top ten hold approximately 5.3%. The material sequenced was gut tissue. This chain connects TRBV13-1 to TRBJ2-7; 7 bases map to TRBD1. The source of this sequence is a female BALB/c mouse given C57BL/6 T cells with graft-versus-host disease after an allogeneic hematopoietic cell transplant. CDR3 loop: CASSARGQEQYF. Incomplete CDR3 DNA: TGTGCCAGCAGTGCCAGGGGACAGGAACAGTAC.